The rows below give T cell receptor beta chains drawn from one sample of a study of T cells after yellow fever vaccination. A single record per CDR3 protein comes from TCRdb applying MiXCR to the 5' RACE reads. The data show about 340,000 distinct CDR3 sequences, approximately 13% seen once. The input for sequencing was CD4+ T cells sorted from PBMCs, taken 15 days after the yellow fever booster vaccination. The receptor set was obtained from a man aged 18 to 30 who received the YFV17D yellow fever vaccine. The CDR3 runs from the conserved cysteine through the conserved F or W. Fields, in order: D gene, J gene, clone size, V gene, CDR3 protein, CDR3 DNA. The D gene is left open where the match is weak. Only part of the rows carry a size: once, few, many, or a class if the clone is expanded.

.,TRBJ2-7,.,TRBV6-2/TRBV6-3,CASRRAHEQYF,TGTGCCAGCAGGCGGGCCCACGAGCAGTACTTC
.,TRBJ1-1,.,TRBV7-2,CASSFREYTEAFF,TGTGCCAGCAGCTTCCGTGAGTACACTGAAGCTTTCTTT
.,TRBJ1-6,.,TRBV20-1,CSARTGLRDSPLHF,TGCAGTGCTAGAACAGGGCTTCGGGATTCACCCCTCCACTTT
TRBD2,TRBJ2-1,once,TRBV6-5,CASSKLAGPLNEQFF,TGTGCCAGCAGTAAACTAGCGGGACCTTTAAATGAGCAGTTCTTC
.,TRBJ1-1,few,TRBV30,CAWSVQGKVAFF,TGTGCCTGGAGTGTTCAGGGGAAGGTGGCTTTCTTT
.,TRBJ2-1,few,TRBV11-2,CASSLGRMTMMQFF,TGTGCCAGCAGCTTAGGACGCATGACAATGATGCAGTTCTTC
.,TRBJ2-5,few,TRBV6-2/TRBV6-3,CASSVRYQTQYF,TGTGCCAGCTCCGTCAGGTACCAGACCCAGTACTTC
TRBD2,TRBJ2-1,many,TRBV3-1,CASSQDLWTSGQQFF,TGTGCCAGCAGCCAAGATCTGTGGACTAGCGGACAGCAGTTCTTC
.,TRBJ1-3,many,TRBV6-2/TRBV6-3,CASRPLRQVLRISGNTIYF,TGTGCCAGCAGACCCCTACGACAGGTCCTTCGGATCTCTGGAAACACCATATATTTT
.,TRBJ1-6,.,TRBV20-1,CSARDPAGGLDSPLHF,TGCAGTGCTAGAGATCCAGCCGGGGGCCTCGATTCACCCCTCCACTTT
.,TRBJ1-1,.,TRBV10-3,CATREGSDSLYTEAFF,TGTGCCACCCGGGAAGGGTCAGACAGCCTTTACACTGAAGCTTTCTTT
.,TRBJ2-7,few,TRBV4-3,CASSPKSSGPYEQYF,TGCGCCAGCAGCCCTAAAAGCTCGGGTCCCTACGAGCAGTACTTC
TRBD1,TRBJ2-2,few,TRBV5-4,CASRRGGINTGELFF,TGTGCCAGCAGAAGAGGGGGCATAAACACCGGGGAGCTGTTTTTT
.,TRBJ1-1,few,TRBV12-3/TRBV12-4,CASSLNWESTEAFF,TGTGCCAGCAGTTTAAACTGGGAAAGCACTGAAGCTTTCTTT
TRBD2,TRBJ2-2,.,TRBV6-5,CATKAGGSTGELFF,TGTGCCACCAAAGCGGGGGGCTCCACCGGGGAGCTGTTTTTT
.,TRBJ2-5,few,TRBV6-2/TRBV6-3,CASSWGPEETQYF,TGTGCCAGCAGTTGGGGGCCTGAAGAGACCCAGTACTTC
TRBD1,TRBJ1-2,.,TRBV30,CAWSVQQGPYGYTF,TGTGCCTGGAGTGTACAACAGGGGCCCTATGGCTACACCTTC
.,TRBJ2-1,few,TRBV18,CASSPPVGSSYNEQFF,TGTGCCAGCTCACCACCGGTTGGGAGCTCCTACAATGAGCAGTTCTTC
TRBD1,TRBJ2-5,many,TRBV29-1,CSVGDRQETQYF,TGCAGCGTAGGGGACAGACAAGAGACCCAGTACTTC
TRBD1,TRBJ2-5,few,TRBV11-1,CASSSWTGGRETQYF,TGTGCCAGCAGCTCCTGGACAGGGGGTCGGGAGACCCAGTACTTC
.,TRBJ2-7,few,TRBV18,CASSGRGAPSYEQYF,TGTGCCAGCTCAGGTCGGGGGGCGCCGAGCTACGAGCAGTACTTC
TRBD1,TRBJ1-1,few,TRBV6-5,CASSARTGVTEAFF,TGTGCCAGCAGTGCGAGGACAGGGGTCACTGAAGCTTTCTTT
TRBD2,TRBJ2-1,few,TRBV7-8,CASSLGTSAFEKFF,TGTGCCAGCAGCTTGGGGACTAGCGCCTTCGAGAAGTTCTTC
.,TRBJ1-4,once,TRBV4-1,CASSPWGAATNEKLFF,TGCGCCAGCAGCCCGTGGGGGGCTGCAACTAATGAAAAACTGTTTTTT
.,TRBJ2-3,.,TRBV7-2,CASSLQPGTPSTDTQYF,TGTGCCAGCAGCTTACAACCCGGGACACCTAGCACAGATACGCAGTATTTT
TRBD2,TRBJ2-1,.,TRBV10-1,CASSGGLADSYNEQFF,TGCGCCAGCAGTGGGGGACTAGCGGACTCCTACAATGAGCAGTTCTTC
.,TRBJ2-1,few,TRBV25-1,CASSEQASSNEQFF,TGTGCCAGCAGTGAACAGGCCAGTTCCAATGAGCAGTTCTTC
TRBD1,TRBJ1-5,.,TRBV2,CASSEPSQGHYQPQHF,TGTGCCAGCAGTGAACCCTCACAGGGGCATTATCAGCCCCAGCATTTT
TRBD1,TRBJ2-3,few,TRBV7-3,CASSLTSGTGFSDTQYF,TGTGCCAGCAGCTTAACCTCCGGGACAGGGTTTTCAGATACGCAGTATTTT
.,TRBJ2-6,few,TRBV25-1,CASSEWRGRESGANVLTF,TGTGCCAGCAGTGAATGGAGGGGGCGCGAGTCTGGGGCCAACGTCCTGACTTTC
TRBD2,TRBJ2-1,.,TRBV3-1,CASKRSGGTYNEQFF,TGTGCCAGCAAGAGGAGCGGGGGGACGTACAATGAGCAGTTCTTC
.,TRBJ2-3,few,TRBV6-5,CASRDPSTDTQYF,TGTGCCAGCAGGGACCCTAGCACAGATACGCAGTATTTT
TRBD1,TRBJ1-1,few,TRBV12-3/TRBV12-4,CASRPGTATGVTEAFF,TGTGCCAGCAGGCCTGGGACAGCCACCGGGGTGACTGAAGCTTTCTTT
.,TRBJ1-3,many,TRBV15,CATKPSSGNTIYF,TGTGCCACCAAACCTAGCTCTGGAAACACCATATATTTT
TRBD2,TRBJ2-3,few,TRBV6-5,CASSYNTPGLAGADTQYF,TGTGCCAGCAGTTACAACACTCCGGGACTAGCGGGGGCCGATACGCAGTATTTT
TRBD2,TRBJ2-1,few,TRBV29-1,CSHDMAGGKGQFF,TGCAGCCACGATATGGCGGGGGGGAAGGGGCAGTTCTTC
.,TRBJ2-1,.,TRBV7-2,CASSSRGGEQFF,TGTGCCAGCAGCAGCCGGGGTGGGGAGCAGTTCTTC
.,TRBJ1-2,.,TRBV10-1,CASSDGYYGYTF,TGCGCCAGCAGTGATGGGTATTATGGCTACACCTTC
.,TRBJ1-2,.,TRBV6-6,CASNPTEENGYTF,TGTGCCAGCAATCCTACGGAAGAGAATGGCTACACCTTC
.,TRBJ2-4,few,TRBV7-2,CASSLLGPRGNIQYF,TGTGCCAGCAGCCTGCTTGGGCCTCGCGGAAACATTCAGTACTTC
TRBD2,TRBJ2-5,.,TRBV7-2,CASPQVAGTQETQYF,TGTGCCAGCCCTCAGGTAGCGGGGACCCAAGAGACCCAGTACTTC
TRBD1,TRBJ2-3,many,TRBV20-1,CSANRGLGTDTQYF,TGCAGTGCAAACAGGGGGCTGGGCACAGATACGCAGTATTTT
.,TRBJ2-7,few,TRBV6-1,CASRSGVNINEQYF,TGTGCCAGCAGATCGGGGGTGAATATAAACGAGCAGTACTTC
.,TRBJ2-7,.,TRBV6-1,CASTEYGTGSSYEQYF,TGTGCCAGCACTGAATACGGGACCGGTAGCTCCTACGAGCAGTACTTC
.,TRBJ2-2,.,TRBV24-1,CATSDTGGNTGELFF,TGTGCCACCAGTGATACGGGGGGCAACACCGGGGAGCTGTTTTTT
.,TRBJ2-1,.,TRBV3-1,CASSPSSFTYNEQFF,TGTGCCAGCAGCCCCTCTAGCTTCACGTACAATGAGCAGTTCTTC
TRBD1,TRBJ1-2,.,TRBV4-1,CASSQRSQGGFGYTF,TGCGCCAGCAGCCAAAGATCCCAGGGGGGCTTTGGCTACACCTTC
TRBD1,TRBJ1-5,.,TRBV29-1,CSVGQGARDQPQHF,TGCAGCGTGGGACAGGGGGCCCGAGATCAGCCCCAGCATTTT
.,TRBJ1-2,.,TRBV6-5,CASSFRDRPYGYTF,TGTGCCAGCAGTTTCCGGGACCGGCCCTATGGCTACACCTTC